Below, 14 T cell receptor beta chains from the same sample are listed, as sequenced in a study of T-cell reconstitution after alpha-beta-depleted transplantation in children. For TCRbeta, the library was prepared with unique molecular identifiers. TCRdb itself ran the PCR reads through MiXCR, one entry per CDR3 protein. The table has under 850,000 distinct CDR3 sequences, less than 15% seen once. The specimen comprised PBMCs, sampled before TCRalphabeta/CD19-depleted stem cell transplant. These receptors were taken from a girl between 2 and 10 years old with congenital amegakaryocytic thrombocytopenia, due to receive a stem cell transplant.

The chain recombines TRBV10-3 with TRBJ2-3; D not certain. The length of the CDR3 is 16 residues. Germline assignment: CDR1 ENHRY and CDR2 SYGVKD. V gave up 0 bases and J gave up 2 bases, with 12 bases separating them. The CDR3 DNA reads TGTGCCATCAGTGAGTCTGTGAGTACGGTCACAGATACGCAGTATTTT. Protein: CAISESVSTVTDTQYF.

This clonotype was seen only a few times. V usage is TRBV12-3 or TRBV12-4 and J usage is TRBJ2-7; 7 nucleotides line up with TRBD1. This CDR3 is built from 14 residues. V lost 5 bases to trimming and J lost 6 bases; unmatched junction nucleotides: 10. CDR3 DNA sequence: TGTGCCAGCAGTCACCGACAGGGACGTATCGAGCAGTACTTC. It yields the protein CASSHRQGRIEQYF.

The V call is TRBV5-6, the J call TRBJ2-7; D possibly corresponds to TRBD1 (6 bases). The length of the CDR3 is 15 residues. Germline V gene data show CDR1 as SGHDT and CDR2 as YYEEEE. V gave up 3 bases and J gave up 2 bases, with 15 bases separating them. CDR3 region: CASSSTPHRAYEQYF. The CDR3, as DNA: TGTGCCAGCAGCTCTACCCCCCACAGGGCCTACGAGCAGTACTTC.

The sample holds a few counts of this clonotype. V is TRBV7-8 and J is TRBJ2-5; no definite D call. The CDR3 has 13 residues. Germline values: CDR1 SGHVS, CDR2 FQNEAQ. V was clipped by 2 bases and J by 4 bases, with 8 bases between them. The CDR3 protein is CASSLYLGETQYF. The DNA for the CDR3 is TGTGCCAGCAGCTTATACCTTGGAGAGACCCAGTACTTC.

This clonotype was seen ten or more times. The J gene is TRBJ2-1, the V gene TRBV5-1; 11 bases agree with TRBD2. The germline V gene encodes CDR1 SGHRS and CDR2 YFSETQ. The CDR3 contains 16 residues. V lost 4 bases, J lost 5 bases, and 8 bases stayed unmatched. Here the CDR3 DNA reads TGCGCCAGCAGCAAGACCGGGACTAGCGGAAACAATGAGCAGTTCTTC. This encodes CASSKTGTSGNNEQFF.

This clonotype was observed many times. The V call is TRBV6-2 or TRBV6-3, the J call TRBJ2-1; no definite D call. Germline V lookup: CDR1 MNHEY, CDR2 SVGEGT. Trimming cost V 5 bases and J 8 bases, with 13 bases left between them. This CDR3 has 13 amino acids. The chain's CDR3 is CASSLGPPDEQFF. In DNA, the CDR3 is TGTGCCAGCAGTCTCGGGCCCCCCGATGAGCAGTTCTTC.

This clonotype came up many times. The V gene is TRBV20-1, the J gene TRBJ2-7, with 12 positions matching TRBD2. This CDR3 spans 14 amino acids. J lost 5 bases, V lost 6 bases, and 8 bases had no gene match. In germline, CDR1 is DFQATT, CDR2 SNEGSKA (reference sequence). CDR3 sequence: CSARTSGTLDEQYF. The CDR3 region has the DNA TGCAGTGCCAGGACTAGCGGGACGTTGGACGAGCAGTACTTC.

V usage is TRBV5-1 and J usage is TRBJ1-5, with D unclear. The CDR3 is made up of 15 amino acids. Trimming cost V 4 bases and J 1 base, with 12 bases left between them. CDR1 is SGHRS, CDR2 YFSETQ, per germline. The chain's CDR3 is CASSATWVSNQPQHF. The DNA of the CDR3 is TGCGCCAGCAGCGCCACATGGGTGAGCAATCAGCCCCAGCATTTT.

This clonotype was detected only a few times. This sequence joins TRBV20-1 and TRBJ2-1; D is uncertain. The CDR3 has 12 residues. Trimming took 1 base from V and 13 from J, leaving 14 bases between them. The germline V gene has CDR1 DFQATT and CDR2 SNEGSKA (reference sequence). The CDR3 nucleotides read TGCAGTGCTAGAGCCCCGGAGATCTCCCAGTTCTTC. Protein: CSARAPEISQFF.

The sample holds a few counts of this clonotype. The V call is TRBV3-1, the J call TRBJ2-2, with unresolved D. Per the germline V gene, CDR1 is LGHDT and CDR2 is YNNKEL (reference sequence). CDR3 length: 16 residues. V lost 2 bases to trimming and J lost 1 base, with 11 bases between them. The DNA of the CDR3 is TGTGCCAGCAGCCAACCGTATCGCGAGAACACCGGGGAGCTGTTTTTT. Translated, it gives CASSQPYRENTGELFF.

This clonotype was seen at least ten times. This chain uses TRBV4-1 with TRBJ2-1; 11 bases line up with TRBD2. V was clipped by 4 bases and J by 4 bases; unmatched bases: 9. The germline gives CDR1 MGHRA, CDR2 YSYEKL. The CDR3 loop spans 17 amino acids. CDR3: CASSPETLAGGYNEQFF. The CDR3 DNA sequence: TGCGCCAGCAGCCCGGAAACTCTAGCGGGGGGATACAATGAGCAGTTCTTC.

The rearrangement links TRBV5-1 to TRBJ2-3; D may match TRBD1 or TRBD2 (5 bases each). This CDR3 has 15 residues. The V gene lost 7 bases and the J gene lost 0 bases, with 15 bases spanning the gap. Germline assignment: CDR1 SGHRS and CDR2 YFSETQ. CDR3 protein: CASAQGDHSTDTQYF. Here the CDR3 DNA reads TGCGCCAGCGCCCAGGGAGACCACAGCACAGATACGCAGTATTTT.

This clonotype showed up many times. The CDR3 is CASSPLDIWDTEAFF. In DNA, the CDR3 is TGTGCCAGCAGCCCTCTTGACATCTGGGACACTGAAGCTTTCTTT. The chain joins TRBV7-9 to TRBJ1-1, with no clear D. The length of the CDR3 is 15 residues. V lost 5 bases and J lost 3, with 16 bases in between. Germline values: CDR1 SEHNR, CDR2 FQNEAQ (reference sequence).

This clonotype appeared a few times. The chain employs TRBV12-3 or TRBV12-4 and TRBJ2-7, with 8 positions matching TRBD2. The CDR3 sequence is 16 residues long. Unmatched junction bases numbered 7, after V lost 2 bases and J lost 1 base. CDR3 loop: CASSLPGLEVSYEQYF. For the CDR3, the DNA is TGTGCCAGCAGTTTACCGGGACTAGAGGTGTCCTACGAGCAGTACTTC.